The sequence of this TCR beta chain was determined in a study of chemoradiotherapy in HPV16-positive cancers. Whole-study findings and limits: Non-HPV-specific T cells did not expand in tumors during treatment, whereas candidate HPV-specific clones and E7-related motifs did.

This clone was found once. What it binds is not known. Repertoires were sampled repeatedly during chemoradiotherapy. This table comes from immunoSEQ multiplex PCR, and its TCRdb copy is limited to in-frame clones, with some not included. The data contain 29,000 or so clones, 93% of them seen just once; the ten biggest clones take up roughly 18%. The V end was cut by 0 bases, the J end by 2 bases, with 9 bases between. The CDR3 contains 15 residues. The germline CDR1 and CDR2 sequences are SGHTA and FQGNSA. The chain couples TRBV7-2 to TRBJ2-3, with a weak D call TRBD1 (6 bases). The source is a human donor with HPV-associated anogenital cancer. The material was blood, obtained from a patient who underwent chemoradiotherapy. The CDR3 nucleotides read TGTGCCAGCAGCTTAGCTGGGACATCCACAGATACGCAGTATTTT. Translating gives CASSLAGTSTDTQYF.